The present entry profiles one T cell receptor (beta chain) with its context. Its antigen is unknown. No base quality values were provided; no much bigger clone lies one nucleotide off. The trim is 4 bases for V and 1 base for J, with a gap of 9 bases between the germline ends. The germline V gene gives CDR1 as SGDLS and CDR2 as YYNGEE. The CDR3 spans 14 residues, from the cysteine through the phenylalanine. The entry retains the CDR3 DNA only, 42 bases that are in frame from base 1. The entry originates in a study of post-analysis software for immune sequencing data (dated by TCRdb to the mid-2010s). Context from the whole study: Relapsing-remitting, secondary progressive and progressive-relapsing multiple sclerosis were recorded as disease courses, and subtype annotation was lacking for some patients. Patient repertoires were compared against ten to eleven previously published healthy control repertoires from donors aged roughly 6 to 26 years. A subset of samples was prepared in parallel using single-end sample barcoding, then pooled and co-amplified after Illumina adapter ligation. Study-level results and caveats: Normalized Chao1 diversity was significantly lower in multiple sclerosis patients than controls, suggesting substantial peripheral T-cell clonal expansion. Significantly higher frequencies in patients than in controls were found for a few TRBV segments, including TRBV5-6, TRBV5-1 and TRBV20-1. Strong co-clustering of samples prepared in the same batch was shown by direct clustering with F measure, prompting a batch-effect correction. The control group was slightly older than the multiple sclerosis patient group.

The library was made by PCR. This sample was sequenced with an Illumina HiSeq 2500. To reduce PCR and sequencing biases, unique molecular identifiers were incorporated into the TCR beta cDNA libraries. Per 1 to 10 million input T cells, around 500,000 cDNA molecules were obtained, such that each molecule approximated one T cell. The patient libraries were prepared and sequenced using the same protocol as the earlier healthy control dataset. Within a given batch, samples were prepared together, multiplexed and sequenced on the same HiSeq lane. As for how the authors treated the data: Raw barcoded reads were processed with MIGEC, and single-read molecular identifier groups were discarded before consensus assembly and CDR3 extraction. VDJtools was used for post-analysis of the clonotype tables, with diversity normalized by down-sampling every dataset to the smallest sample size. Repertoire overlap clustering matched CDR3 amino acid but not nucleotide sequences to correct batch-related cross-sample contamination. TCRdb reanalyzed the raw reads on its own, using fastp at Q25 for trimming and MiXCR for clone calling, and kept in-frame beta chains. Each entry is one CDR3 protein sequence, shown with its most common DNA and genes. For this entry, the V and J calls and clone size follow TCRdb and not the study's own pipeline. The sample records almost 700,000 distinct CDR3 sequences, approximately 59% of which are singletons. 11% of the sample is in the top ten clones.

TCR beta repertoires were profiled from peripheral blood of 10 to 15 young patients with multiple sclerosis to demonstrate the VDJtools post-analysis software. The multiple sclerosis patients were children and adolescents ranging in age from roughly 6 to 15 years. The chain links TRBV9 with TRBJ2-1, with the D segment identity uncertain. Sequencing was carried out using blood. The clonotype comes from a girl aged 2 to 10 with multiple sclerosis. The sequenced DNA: TGTGCCAGCAGCCTTTTCACATCCTACAATGAGCAGTTCTTC. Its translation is CASSLFTSYNEQFF.